Sequencing of this T cell receptor beta chain was carried out in a study of blood T cell repertoires in COVID-19. The wider study: Some COVID-19 samples were acute and others convalescent; all came from the United States, Italy and Spain. From T cells, B-cell-depleted T cells, or PBMCs came the material, which was cDNA or gDNA.

In the original analysis: Reference gene primer amplification yielded estimated nucleated cell counts. Clones were sequenced by immunoSEQ multiplex PCR, and TCRdb holds only the in-frame ones, with some missing. D and trimming come from the DNA, and the V and J calls and clone size come from that table. There are just under 65,000 clones in the sample; more than 65% occur only once, and roughly 5% lies in the top ten. Germline CDR1 is SGHTA and CDR2 is FQGNSA. Germline trimming cut 4 bases from V and 1 base from J; bases unmatched to any gene: 0. The CDR3 spans 14 residues. The chain has TRBV7-2 and TRBJ2-2; 7 positions agree with TRBD2. The sequencing sample was made of peripheral blood. The TCR comes from a human donor in a cohort sampled during active COVID-19. In DNA, the CDR3 is TGTGCCAGCAGCTCGGGGGGGAACACCGGGGAGCTGTTTTTT. It is translated as CASSSGGNTGELFF.